These T cell receptor beta chains were read from a single sample in a study of T-cell reconstitution after alpha-beta-depleted transplantation in children. From the PCR reads, TCRdb called clonotypes with MiXCR, one entry per CDR3 protein. The sample includes a few hundred thousand distinct CDR3 sequences, 6.6% of them seen just once. The starting material was PBMCs, obtained before TCRalphabeta/CD19-depleted stem cell transplant. All receptors derive from a boy aged 2 to 10 with acute lymphoblastic leukemia, due to receive a stem cell transplant. Both conserved end residues are part of each CDR3. The order of the fields is clone size, J gene, D gene, V gene, CDR3 length, CDR3 protein, CDR3 DNA. D genes are given only for firm matches. Size values are once, few and many counts, or a class for expanded clones, and some rows have none.

size: few; J: TRBJ2-1; D: TRBD2; V: TRBV28; length: 14; CDR3: CASTLGRGYNEQFF; DNA: TGTGCCAGCACTCTCGGGCGGGGGTACAATGAGCAGTTCTTC
size: many; J: TRBJ2-1; D: NA; V: TRBV4-3; length: 20; CDR3: CASSQDGGEGVVAPYNEQFF; DNA: TGCGCCAGCAGCCAAGATGGAGGAGAAGGGGTGGTAGCGCCCTACAATGAGCAGTTCTTC
size: many; J: TRBJ1-1; D: NA; V: TRBV7-8; length: 12; CDR3: CASSLEQAEAFF; DNA: TGTGCCAGCAGCTTAGAACAGGCTGAAGCTTTCTTT
size: NA; J: TRBJ1-1; D: NA; V: TRBV6-2/TRBV6-3; length: 14; CDR3: CASRSRGLNTEAFF; DNA: TGTGCCAGCAGGAGTAGAGGTTTGAACACTGAAGCTTTCTTT
size: few; J: TRBJ1-2; D: NA; V: TRBV7-9; length: 13; CDR3: CASSSGPSPGYTF; DNA: TGTGCCAGCAGCTCTGGACCGTCCCCTGGCTACACCTTC
size: many; J: TRBJ1-2; D: TRBD1; V: TRBV5-1; length: 14; CDR3: CASSLTGDNDGYTF; DNA: TGCGCCAGCAGCTTGACAGGGGACAACGATGGCTACACCTTC
size: NA; J: TRBJ1-2; D: NA; V: TRBV5-1; length: 15; CDR3: CASSERAGTRTGYTF; DNA: TGCGCCAGCAGCGAACGAGCCGGGACACGGACGGGCTACACCTTC
size: few; J: TRBJ2-2; D: TRBD1; V: TRBV5-6; length: 18; CDR3: CASSEGTGAGPIAGELFF; DNA: TGTGCCAGCAGCGAGGGGACAGGGGCAGGGCCGATAGCCGGGGAGCTGTTTTTT
size: few; J: TRBJ1-2; D: TRBD1; V: TRBV3-1; length: 12; CDR3: CASSGDRHGYTF; DNA: TGTGCCAGCAGCGGGGACAGGCATGGCTACACCTTC
size: many; J: TRBJ2-6; D: NA; V: TRBV5-1; length: 13; CDR3: CASSSDRANVLTF; DNA: TGCGCCAGCAGTTCCGACAGGGCCAACGTCCTGACTTTC
size: few; J: TRBJ1-2; D: NA; V: TRBV7-2; length: 13; CDR3: CASSLDALGGYTF; DNA: TGTGCCAGCAGCTTGGACGCGCTGGGTGGCTACACCTTC
size: NA; J: TRBJ2-1; D: TRBD2; V: TRBV12-3/TRBV12-4; length: 15; CDR3: CASSPLAGISNEQFF; DNA: TGTGCCAGCAGCCCACTAGCGGGAATAAGCAATGAGCAGTTCTTC
size: few; J: TRBJ2-1; D: NA; V: TRBV2; length: 12; CDR3: CASTYSRHEQFF; DNA: TGTGCCAGCACGTATTCGCGGCATGAGCAGTTCTTC
size: NA; J: TRBJ1-6; D: NA; V: TRBV6-1; length: 17; CDR3: CASSAVPSGLGNSPLHF; DNA: TGTGCCAGCAGTGCCGTTCCCTCAGGGTTGGGGAATTCACCCCTCCACTTT
size: NA; J: TRBJ2-4; D: TRBD1; V: TRBV7-2; length: 16; CDR3: CASSSSGTGRKNIQYF; DNA: TGTGCCAGCAGCTCATCCGGGACAGGCCGCAAAAACATTCAGTACTTC
size: NA; J: TRBJ1-2; D: NA; V: TRBV10-3; length: 13; CDR3: CAISENGQNGYTF; DNA: TGTGCCATCAGTGAAAACGGACAGAATGGCTACACCTTC
size: NA; J: TRBJ2-7; D: NA; V: TRBV7-3; length: 14; CDR3: CASSLSGPPYEQYF; DNA: TGTGCCAGCAGCTTAAGCGGGCCTCCCTACGAGCAGTACTTC
size: many; J: TRBJ1-2; D: NA; V: TRBV12-3/TRBV12-4; length: 16; CDR3: CASSLRPPGTENGYTF; DNA: TGTGCCAGCAGCCTAAGACCCCCAGGGACTGAGAATGGCTACACCTTC
size: NA; J: TRBJ2-1; D: TRBD2; V: TRBV20-1; length: 13; CDR3: CSAGGGWVNEQFF; DNA: TGCAGTGCCGGCGGGGGGTGGGTAAATGAGCAGTTCTTC
size: few; J: TRBJ1-5; D: NA; V: TRBV6-5; length: 16; CDR3: CASSSHRGHSNQPQHF; DNA: TGTGCCAGCAGTTCCCATCGCGGACATAGCAATCAGCCCCAGCATTTT
size: many; J: TRBJ2-1; D: TRBD2; V: TRBV18; length: 15; CDR3: CASSPLAGANNEQFF; DNA: TGTGCCAGCTCACCACTAGCGGGGGCTAACAATGAGCAGTTCTTC
size: NA; J: TRBJ2-1; D: TRBD2; V: TRBV18; length: 14; CDR3: CASSPEGLAERQFF; DNA: TGTGCCAGCTCACCAGAGGGACTAGCGGAGAGGCAGTTCTTC
size: few; J: TRBJ1-1; D: NA; V: TRBV29-1; length: 11; CDR3: CSLIHGNQAFF; DNA: TGCAGCTTAATACACGGAAATCAAGCTTTCTTT
size: many; J: TRBJ2-3; D: NA; V: TRBV4-2; length: 13; CDR3: CASSQIETDTQYF; DNA: TGTGCCAGCAGCCAGATAGAAACAGATACGCAGTATTTT
size: many; J: TRBJ1-1; D: TRBD1; V: TRBV19; length: 15; CDR3: CASSMDRVGNTEAFF; DNA: TGTGCCAGTAGTATGGACAGGGTCGGAAACACTGAAGCTTTCTTT
size: many; J: TRBJ2-3; D: NA; V: TRBV6-5; length: 11; CDR3: CASTFADTQYF; DNA: TGTGCCAGCACCTTCGCAGATACGCAGTATTTT
size: NA; J: TRBJ1-1; D: NA; V: TRBV27; length: 13; CDR3: CASSSEGGVEAFF; DNA: TGTGCCAGCAGTTCCGAGGGGGGGGTTGAAGCTTTCTTT
size: many; J: TRBJ1-2; D: NA; V: TRBV27; length: 12; CDR3: CATHWGIGGYTF; DNA: TGTGCCACCCATTGGGGGATTGGTGGCTACACCTTC
size: few; J: TRBJ1-5; D: NA; V: TRBV20-1; length: 14; CDR3: CSAPSPGGNQPQHF; DNA: TGCAGTGCTCCTTCCCCGGGGGGCAATCAGCCCCAGCATTTT
size: NA; J: TRBJ2-3; D: NA; V: TRBV20-1; length: 14; CDR3: CSAMPGHHTDTQYF; DNA: TGCAGTGCCATGCCGGGACACCACACAGATACGCAGTATTTT
size: many; J: TRBJ2-7; D: NA; V: TRBV19; length: 14; CDR3: CASSMRTQGYEQYF; DNA: TGTGCCAGTAGTATGCGGACACAGGGCTACGAGCAGTACTTC
size: many; J: TRBJ1-6; D: NA; V: TRBV3-1; length: 14; CDR3: CASSPDRRNSPLHF; DNA: TGTGCCAGCAGCCCCGACAGGAGAAATTCACCCCTCCACTTT
size: NA; J: TRBJ1-6; D: NA; V: TRBV21-1; length: 18; CDR3: CASSKGQEKGPQNSPLHF; DNA: TGTGCCAGCAGCAAAGGTCAGGAAAAGGGGCCACAAAATTCACCCCTCCACTTT
size: many; J: TRBJ2-6; D: NA; V: TRBV7-8; length: 15; CDR3: CASSLNLAGANVLTF; DNA: TGTGCCAGCAGCTTAAATCTCGCTGGGGCCAACGTCCTGACTTTC
size: few; J: TRBJ2-7; D: TRBD2; V: TRBV19; length: 13; CDR3: CASMPSGEYEQYF; DNA: TGTGCCAGCATGCCCAGCGGGGAGTACGAGCAGTACTTC
size: NA; J: TRBJ2-5; D: NA; V: TRBV5-5; length: 15; CDR3: CASSRLRAKQETQYF; DNA: TGTGCCAGCAGCCGGCTCAGGGCGAAGCAAGAGACCCAGTACTTC
size: NA; J: TRBJ1-2; D: NA; V: TRBV29-1; length: 13; CDR3: CSVEVGAEDGYTF; DNA: TGCAGCGTTGAAGTGGGGGCGGAAGATGGCTACACCTTC
size: many; J: TRBJ1-2; D: NA; V: TRBV6-5; length: 12; CDR3: CASVGSNYGYTF; DNA: TGTGCCAGCGTAGGTTCTAACTATGGCTACACCTTC
size: many; J: TRBJ2-7; D: NA; V: TRBV7-9; length: 14; CDR3: CASSPQGGSYEQYF; DNA: TGTGCCAGCAGCCCCCAGGGGGGATCCTACGAGCAGTACTTC
size: many; J: TRBJ2-3; D: NA; V: TRBV3-1; length: 16; CDR3: CASSQGFGLEEDTQYF; DNA: TGTGCCAGCAGCCAAGGCTTTGGCTTAGAGGAAGATACGCAGTATTTT
size: few; J: TRBJ2-7; D: TRBD2; V: TRBV20-1; length: 16; CDR3: CCARTVRRGDSYEQYF; DNA: TGCTGTGCTAGAACTGTTCGGCGGGGGGACTCCTACGAGCAGTACTTC
size: few; J: TRBJ2-5; D: NA; V: TRBV7-9; length: 15; CDR3: CASSLTGSHTETHYF; DNA: TGTGCCAGCAGCTTAACGGGGTCCCACACGGAGACCCATTACTTC
size: many; J: TRBJ2-2; D: NA; V: TRBV7-3; length: 16; CDR3: CASSLRSGRGTGELFF; DNA: TGTGCCAGCAGCTTAAGGTCCGGTCGCGGCACCGGGGAGCTGTTTTTT
size: many; J: TRBJ1-5; D: TRBD1; V: TRBV20-1; length: 15; CDR3: CSAGGTGRGSQPQHF; DNA: TGCAGTGCTGGCGGGACAGGGCGGGGTTCTCAGCCCCAGCATTTT
size: many; J: TRBJ2-2; D: NA; V: TRBV7-8; length: 14; CDR3: CASSQAGGTGELFF; DNA: TGTGCCAGCAGCCAAGCTGGGGGGACCGGGGAGCTGTTTTTT
size: few; J: TRBJ2-3; D: TRBD1; V: TRBV20-1; length: 19; CDR3: CSASRGGQGWIGGTDTQYF; DNA: TGCAGTGCTAGCCGGGGCGGACAGGGGTGGATCGGGGGCACAGATACGCAGTATTTT
size: NA; J: TRBJ2-6; D: NA; V: TRBV7-2; length: 20; CDR3: CASSLSPWSEVALGANVLTF; DNA: TGTGCCAGCAGCTTATCGCCCTGGTCCGAGGTGGCATTAGGGGCCAACGTCCTGACTTTC
size: NA; J: TRBJ2-1; D: NA; V: TRBV6-2/TRBV6-3; length: 16; CDR3: CASSYDGVIGYNEQFF; DNA: TGTGCCAGCAGTTACGACGGAGTTATCGGCTACAATGAGCAGTTCTTC
size: many; J: TRBJ2-1; D: NA; V: TRBV9; length: 14; CDR3: CASPSTRSYNEQFF; DNA: TGTGCCAGTCCCTCGACCAGATCCTACAATGAGCAGTTCTTC
size: NA; J: TRBJ1-5; D: NA; V: TRBV7-9; length: 15; CDR3: CASSLGGLNNQPQHF; DNA: TGTGCCAGCAGCTTGGGGGGGTTAAATAATCAGCCCCAGCATTTT
size: NA; J: TRBJ2-7; D: NA; V: TRBV7-2; length: 15; CDR3: CASSPDRLRSYEQYF; DNA: TGTGCCAGCAGCCCTGACCGATTGCGCTCCTACGAGCAGTACTTC
size: few; J: TRBJ2-2; D: NA; V: TRBV5-6; length: 16; CDR3: CASSLGGLQNTGELFF; DNA: TGTGCCAGCAGCTTGGGTGGGCTTCAGAACACCGGGGAGCTGTTTTTT
size: many; J: TRBJ1-6; D: NA; V: TRBV5-6; length: 14; CDR3: CASSTRGGNSPLHF; DNA: TGTGCCAGCTCGACCAGGGGTGGCAATTCACCCCTCCACTTT
size: many; J: TRBJ2-7; D: TRBD2; V: TRBV5-1; length: 15; CDR3: CASSTLAGGPTEQYF; DNA: TGCGCCAGCAGCACGCTAGCGGGAGGGCCGACCGAGCAGTACTTC